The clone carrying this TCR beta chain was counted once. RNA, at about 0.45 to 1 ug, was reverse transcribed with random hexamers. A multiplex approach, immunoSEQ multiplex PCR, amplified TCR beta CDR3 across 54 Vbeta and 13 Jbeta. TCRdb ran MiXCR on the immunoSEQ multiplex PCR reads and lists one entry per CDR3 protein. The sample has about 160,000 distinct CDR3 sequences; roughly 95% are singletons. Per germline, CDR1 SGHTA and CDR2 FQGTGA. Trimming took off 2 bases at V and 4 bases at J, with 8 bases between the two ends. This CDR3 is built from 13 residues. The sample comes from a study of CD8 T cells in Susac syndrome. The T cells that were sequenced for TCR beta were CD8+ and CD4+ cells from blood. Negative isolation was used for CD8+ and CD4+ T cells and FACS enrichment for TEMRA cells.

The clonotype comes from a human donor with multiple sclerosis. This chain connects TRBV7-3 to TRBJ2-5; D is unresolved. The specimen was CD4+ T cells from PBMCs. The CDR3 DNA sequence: TGTGCCAGCAGCTTAGGTAGAACAGAGACCCAGTACTTC. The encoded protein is CASSLGRTETQYF.